This entry describes one T cell receptor (beta chain). Germline lookup yields CDR1 MNHEY and CDR2 SVGAGI. The CDR3 sequence is 12 residues long. Trimming removed 7 bases at V and 4 bases at J, with 10 bases between. This specimen comes from a study of blood T cell repertoires in COVID-19. Clones were sequenced by immunoSEQ multiplex PCR, and TCRdb holds only the in-frame ones, with some missing. The sample yields about 210,000 clones, around 80% seen once. The specimen sequenced was peripheral blood. The chain is built from TRBV6-5 and TRBJ1-2; D unclear. The TCR comes from a man between 40 and 49 years old who had recovered from COVID-19. CDR3 nucleotides: TGTGCCAGCACCGCCTCCGGCTATGGCTACACCTTC. Translated, it gives CASTASGYGYTF.